Following are 27 T cell receptor beta chains from one sample sequenced in a study of graft-versus-host responses after intestinal transplantation. Generated by immunoSEQ multiplex PCR, the TCRdb table keeps only in-frame clones and is missing some. The table includes almost 40,000 clones, more than 90% detected once. Antigen specificity for these receptors is unknown. The material was unstimulated CD8+ T cells sorted from spleen or lymph node cells, obtained before transplant. All receptors derive from a human donor who was the organ donor for an intestinal transplant.

CDR3 DNA: TGCGCCAGCAGGCTATCTGGGACAGGGGGGTCCTACGAGCAGTACTTC. It specifies CASRLSGTGGSYEQYF. V gene TRBV5-1 combines with J gene TRBJ2-7; TRBD1 aligns across 11 bases. In germline, CDR1 is SGHRS, CDR2 YFSETQ. This CDR3 is 16 amino acids long. The V gene end was trimmed by 5 bases and the J gene end by 1 base; junction bases not matched to a gene: 8. The whole variable domain, remainder taken from reference TRBV5-1 and TRBJ2-7, is KAGVTQTPRYLIKTRGQQVTLSCSPISGHRSVSWYQQTPGQGLQFLFEYFSETQRNKGNFPGRFSGRQFSNSRSEMNVSTLELGDSALYLCASRLSGTGGSYEQYFGPGTRLTVT.

The DNA for the CDR3 is TGTGCCAGCAGCCAATTGTCTTTCGGTGCGGCAAACTATGGCTACACCTTC. It encodes CASSQLSFGAANYGYTF. The gene calls are TRBV16 and TRBJ1-2; D gene uncertain. Germline V lookup: CDR1 KGHSY, CDR2 FQNENV. Between the trimmed V and J ends, which lost 1 base and 2 bases, there was a span of 17 bases. The CDR3 is made up of 17 amino acids.

This chain uses TRBV30 with TRBJ1-1, with a tentative D call TRBD1 (5 bases). The V end was cut by 4 bases, the J end by 11 bases, with 17 bases between. CDR3 length: 12 amino acids. The germline CDR1 and CDR2 sequences are GTSNPN and SVGIG (reference sequence). The CDR3 reads CAWTPGTIDAFF. As DNA, the CDR3 is TGTGCCTGGACCCCCGGGACCATCGACGCTTTCTTT.

In DNA form, the CDR3 reads TGTGCCAGCAGCCCCGGGACTAGCGGCCCGCAGGGGGATGAGCAGTTCTTC. Translating it yields CASSPGTSGPQGDEQFF. V is TRBV9 and J is TRBJ2-1; 11 positions match TRBD2. Trimming at V came to 4 bases and at J to 8 bases, leaving 14 bases not matched to a gene. Germline-derived CDR1 and CDR2 are SGDLS and YYNGEE. The CDR3 totals 17 residues.

The chain recombines TRBV11-2 with TRBJ2-3; D call uncertain. Germline V gene data show CDR1 as SGHAT and CDR2 as FQNNGV. Between the trimmed V and J ends, which lost 5 bases and 5 bases, there was a span of 8 bases. The CDR3 has 12 amino acids. CDR3 region: CASSQVGDTQYF. CDR3 DNA sequence: TGTGCCAGCAGCCAAGTAGGAGATACGCAGTATTTT.

This clone came up once. The CDR3 loop reads CASSAGGSTYEQYF. The CDR3 DNA reads TGTGCCAGCTCGGCAGGGGGTAGTACCTACGAGCAGTACTTC. The gene calls are TRBV6-1 and TRBJ2-7; 7 nucleotides line up with TRBD1. V trimming: 8 bases; J trimming: 2 bases; junction bases outside the gene matches: 9. CDR3 length: 14 residues. In germline, CDR1 is MNHNS, CDR2 SASEGT.

The genes are TRBV4-1 and TRBJ2-2; D remains unclear. There are 16 residues in the CDR3. CDR1 and CDR2 (germline): MGHRA, YSYEKL. V lost 1 base and J 8 bases, leaving 17 bases between the germline ends. CDR3 sequence (DNA): TGCGCCAGCAGCCAAGTCGCTCCGGAGCTTTCTGGGGAGCTGTTTTTT. Translation: CASSQVAPELSGELFF.

The rearrangement uses TRBV5-1 and TRBJ1-3; no reliable D call. Trimming cost V 3 bases and J 0 bases, with 13 bases left between them. CDR1 and CDR2 from the germline V gene are SGHRS and YFSETQ. The CDR3 has 16 amino acids. CDR3 in amino acids: CASSSTDRSSGNTIYF. CDR3 nucleotide sequence: TGCGCCAGCAGCTCGACTGACCGATCCTCTGGAAACACCATATATTTT. The full variable domain, its missing parts supplied by reference TRBV5-1 and TRBJ1-3, is KAGVTQTPRYLIKTRGQQVTLSCSPISGHRSVSWYQQTPGQGLQFLFEYFSETQRNKGNFPGRFSGRQFSNSRSEMNVSTLELGDSALYLCASSSTDRSSGNTIYFGEGSWLTVV.

The V gene is TRBV28, the J gene TRBJ2-1; D is unresolved. The V end lost 3 bases, the J end lost 0 bases, and 9 bases lay between the germline ends. This CDR3 comprises 15 residues. The germline V gene encodes CDR1 MDHEN and CDR2 SYDVKM. Here the CDR3 reads CASSLDPSSYNEQFF. Written as DNA, the CDR3 is TGTGCCAGCAGTTTGGACCCAAGCTCCTACAATGAGCAGTTCTTC. Full variable domain (outside the CDR3, taken from reference TRBV28 and TRBJ2-1): DVKVTQSSRYLVKRTGEKVFLECVQDMDHENMFWYRQDPGLGLRLIYFSYDVKMKEKGDIPEGYSVSREKKERFSLILESASTNQTSMYLCASSLDPSSYNEQFFGPGTRLTVL.

This chain links TRBV30 with TRBJ1-1; D possibly corresponds to TRBD1 (5 bases). The CDR3 sequence is 13 residues long. V lost 3 bases to trimming and J lost 10 bases, with 18 bases between them. The germline CDR1 and CDR2 sequences are GTSNPN and SVGIG (reference sequence). The CDR3 spells CAWSAWGRGRAFF. CDR3 nucleotide sequence: TGTGCCTGGAGCGCCTGGGGCCGGGGTCGAGCTTTCTTT.

V is TRBV10-1 and J is TRBJ1-1; no firm D call. Deletions cut 4 bases from V and 4 bases from J, with 10 bases between. This CDR3 has 13 amino acids. Germline lookup yields CDR1 WNHNN and CDR2 SYGVQD (reference sequence). The CDR3 DNA is TGCGCCAGCAGTGCGGGGAGTGGCACTGAAGCTTTCTTT. Translated: CASSAGSGTEAFF.

The rearrangement uses TRBV9 and TRBJ1-6, with D possibly TRBD1 on 5 matching bases. The V and J ends lost 5 bases and 11 bases respectively, with 17 bases between them. Germline V gene sequence: CDR1 SGDLS, CDR2 YYNGEE. The CDR3 contains 14 residues. CDR3 sequence: CASSEDTGTTPLHF. For the CDR3, the DNA is TGTGCCAGCAGTGAAGACACCGGGACCACACCCCTCCACTTT.

This rearrangement joins TRBV2 to TRBJ1-1, with D unclear. The CDR3 runs to 14 residues. The germline gives CDR1 SNHLY, CDR2 FYNNEI. Trimming cost V 1 base and J 2 bases, with 8 bases left between them. As DNA, the CDR3 is TGTGCCAGCAGTGAAGGGAACACTAACACTGAAGCTTTCTTT. Its translation is CASSEGNTNTEAFF.

The gene calls are TRBV28 and TRBJ1-5, with a possible D match to TRBD1 (5 bases). Looked up from germline, CDR1 is MDHEN and CDR2 is SYDVKM. The CDR3 contains 18 residues. Trimming cost V 4 bases and J 1 base, with 20 bases left between them. The CDR3 spells CASSSLLEGIESNQPQHF. The CDR3 bases are TGTGCCAGCAGTTCTCTGTTGGAGGGGATAGAGAGCAATCAGCCCCAGCATTTT.

This chain links TRBV5-6 with TRBJ1-3; D uncertain. V was cut by 5 bases and J by 0 bases, with 15 bases left in between. The germline CDR1 and CDR2 sequences are SGHDT and YYEEEE. This CDR3 is 16 amino acids long. CDR3 coding DNA: TGTGCCAGCAGACCGGCGGCGGGCCCCTCTGGAAACACCATATATTTT. As protein: CASRPAAGPSGNTIYF.

The chain couples TRBV11-2 to TRBJ2-7; D unresolved. The CDR3 loop spans 15 amino acids. Trimming pared 0 bases from V and 1 base from J, leaving 10 bases between. CDR1 SGHAT and CDR2 FQNNGV come from the germline V gene. The CDR3 here is CASSLDISWSYEQYF. The CDR3 bases are TGTGCCAGCAGCTTAGATATTAGCTGGTCCTACGAGCAGTACTTC.

The V and J genes are TRBV4-3 and TRBJ2-1; 7 bases map to TRBD1. Per germline, CDR1 LGHNA and CDR2 YSLEER. V was pared by 0 bases and J by 6 bases, with 5 bases of the junction left unmatched. This CDR3 spans 15 amino acids. This CDR3 is CASSQENYRGNEQFF. CDR3 nucleotides: TGCGCCAGCAGCCAAGAAAATTACAGGGGCAATGAGCAGTTCTTC.

The chain has TRBV10-3 and TRBJ2-3; D unresolved. Trimming cost V 1 base and J 3 bases, with 2 bases left between them. CDR1 ENHRY and CDR2 SYGVKD come from the germline V gene. The CDR3 consists of 12 residues. The CDR3 region has the DNA TGTGCCATCAGTGAGTTGACAGATACGCAGTATTTT. This encodes CAISELTDTQYF.

This chain's CDR3 is CASSQEGSEQFF. The CDR3 DNA sequence: TGTGCCAGCAGCCAAGAAGGCAGTGAGCAGTTCTTC. The genes are TRBV4-2 and TRBJ2-1; no clear D. V shed 0 bases and J shed 9 bases, with 6 bases lying between them. This CDR3 is 12 amino acids long. Looked up from germline, CDR1 is LGHNA and CDR2 is YNFKEQ.

The chain joins TRBV29-1 to TRBJ1-2; 9 bases fit TRBD1. J lost 6 bases, V lost 3 bases, and 5 bases had no gene match. The CDR3 is 13 amino acids. Germline V gene data show CDR1 as SQVTM and CDR2 as ANQGSEA. Written as DNA, the CDR3 is TGCAGCGTTGATACAGGGGGCGCAAATGGCTACACCTTC. Residues: CSVDTGGANGYTF. The full variable domain, in which reference TRBV29-1 and TRBJ1-2 provide the parts outside the CDR3, is SAVISQKPSRDICQRGTSLTIQCQVDSQVTMMFWYRQQPGQSLTLIATANQGSEATYESGFVIDKFPISRPNLTFSTLTVSNMSPEDSSIYLCSVDTGGANGYTFGSGTRLTVV.

This rearrangement joins TRBV6-5 to TRBJ2-5; D is undetermined. CDR3 length: 13 amino acids. Per germline, CDR1 MNHEY and CDR2 SVGAGI. The V end was cut by 4 bases, the J end by 4 bases, with 10 bases between. CDR3 nucleotides: TGTGCCAGCAGTTCCTCCGCTCTAGAGACCCAGTACTTC. Translated, it gives CASSSSALETQYF.

This chain connects TRBV5-4 to TRBJ2-2; D unclear. The CDR3 length is 14 residues. Germline CDR1 reads SGHNT; CDR2 reads YYREEE (reference sequence). V was cut by 4 bases and J by 3 bases, with 10 bases left in between. The CDR3 DNA reads TGTGCCAGCAGCCCTCGGTGGGACACCGGGGAGCTGTTTTTT. Amino acids: CASSPRWDTGELFF. The variable domain in full, completed from reference TRBV5-4 and TRBJ2-2, reads ETGVTQSPTHLIKTRGQQVTLRCSSQSGHNTVSWYQQALGQGPQFIFQYYREEENGRGNFPPRFSGLQFPNYSSELNVNALELDDSALYLCASSPRWDTGELFFGEGSRLTVL.

The gene calls are TRBV5-1 and TRBJ2-1, with D uncertain. The germline CDR1 and CDR2 sequences are SGHRS and YFSETQ. The CDR3 totals 13 residues. The germline V and J ends were trimmed by 4 bases and 4 bases, with 9 bases remaining between them. The CDR3 is CASSRALYNEQFF. The CDR3 bases are TGCGCCAGCAGCCGTGCGCTGTACAATGAGCAGTTCTTC.

The chain uses TRBV23-1 and TRBJ1-1; 7 positions match TRBD1. TRBV23-1 is placed among ORFs of uncertain function. With 3 bases clipped from V and 7 bases from J, the junction kept 2 bases outside the gene matches. The CDR3 has 12 residues. The CDR3 region is CASSQQGVEAFF. For the CDR3, the DNA is TGCGCCAGCAGTCAGCAGGGGGTTGAAGCTTTCTTT.

J is TRBJ2-1 and V is TRBV9; possibly TRBD1 or TRBD2 for D (6 bases each). Germline CDR1 reads SGDLS; CDR2 reads YYNGEE. The CDR3 length is 17 residues. Trimming cost V 0 bases and J 8 bases, with 21 bases left between them. CDR3 bases: TGTGCCAGCAGCGTAGATGAGGGGGGCTCACCGGGGGATGAGCAGTTCTTC. Its protein product is CASSVDEGGSPGDEQFF.

V gene TRBV29-1 combines with J gene TRBJ2-5, with a tentative D call TRBD2 (6 bases). Trimming pared 1 base from V and 0 bases from J, leaving 6 bases between. The CDR3 extends over 13 amino acids. Germline V gene lookup returns CDR1 SQVTM and CDR2 ANQGSEA. The CDR3 DNA reads as TGCAGCGTTGAAGGGGACTACCAAGAGACCCAGTACTTC. Encoded protein: CSVEGDYQETQYF.

This chain connects TRBV7-9 to TRBJ1-1, with 8 bases fitting TRBD1. This CDR3 has 15 amino acids. From germline, CDR1 is SEHNR and CDR2 FQNEAQ (reference sequence). Trimming removed 5 bases from V and 3 bases from J; junction bases left unmatched: 8. The CDR3 sequence: CASSPQNRGDTEAFF. Here the CDR3 DNA reads TGTGCCAGCAGCCCCCAGAACAGGGGGGACACTGAAGCTTTCTTT.